The 13 T cell receptor beta chains listed next were all sequenced from one sample in a study of CD8 T cells in Susac syndrome. Reverse transcription of roughly 0.45 to 1 ug RNA was performed with random hexamers. One entry per CDR3 protein, called by TCRdb with MiXCR from the immunoSEQ multiplex PCR reads. The table includes approximately 100,000 distinct CDR3 sequences, nearly 95% detected once. The sequenced material came from CD4+ T cells from PBMCs. The receptors were gathered from a human donor in good health.

CDR3 residues: CASSLRAGDQPQHF. The CDR3, as DNA: TGCGCCAGCAGCTTGCGGGCAGGGGATCAGCCCCAGCATTTT. The V gene is TRBV5-1, the J gene TRBJ1-5; a possible D gene is TRBD1 (6 bases). Germline V gives CDR1 SGHRS, CDR2 YFSETQ. Trimming took 1 base from V and 5 from J, leaving 10 bases between them. CDR3 length: 14 amino acids.

The chain links TRBV11-2 to TRBJ1-5; D possibly corresponds to TRBD1 (5 bases). V was trimmed by 6 bases and J by 5 bases, leaving 11 bases between them. Germline lookup yields CDR1 SGHAT and CDR2 FQNNGV. The CDR3 totals 13 residues. The chain's CDR3 is CASRAGSHQPQHF. CDR3 nucleotide sequence: TGTGCCAGCAGGGCAGGGTCGCATCAGCCCCAGCATTTT.

V gene TRBV12-3 or TRBV12-4 combines with J gene TRBJ2-2; D unresolved. Deletions cut 4 bases from V and 8 bases from J, with 11 bases between. The CDR3 has 13 amino acids. Here the CDR3 reads CASSSNPRGELFF. The CDR3 coding sequence is TGTGCCAGCAGTTCCAACCCCCGGGGGGAGCTGTTTTTT.

J is TRBJ1-6 and V is TRBV7-9; 7 nucleotides agree with TRBD1. The CDR3 is 14 residues long. Germline lookup yields CDR1 SEHNR and CDR2 FQNEAQ (reference sequence). Trimming at V came to 5 bases and at J to 10 bases, leaving 8 bases not matched to a gene. The CDR3 spells CASSSGQVVSPLHF. The CDR3 DNA is TGTGCCAGCAGCAGCGGACAGGTGGTGTCACCCCTCCACTTT. Full variable domain (outside the CDR3, taken from reference TRBV7-9 and TRBJ1-6): DTGVSQNPRHKITKRGQNVTFRCDPISEHNRLYWYRQTLGQGPEFLTYFQNEAQLEKSRLLSDRFSAERPKGSFSTLEIQRTEQGDSAMYLCASSSGQVVSPLHFGNGTRLTVT.

The chain recombines TRBV19 with TRBJ2-2; 12 nucleotides line up with TRBD2. The germline V gene has CDR1 LNHDA and CDR2 SQIVND (reference sequence). CDR3 size: 18 residues. V lost 7 bases, J lost 1 base, and 10 bases stayed unmatched. This CDR3 is CASTAGLAGLRNTGELFF. The DNA of the CDR3 is TGTGCCAGTACCGCCGGACTAGCGGGACTCAGGAACACCGGGGAGCTGTTTTTT.

The CDR3 region has the DNA TGTGCCAGCAGCCCCCAGACAGGGAGGAGCACCGGGGAGCTGTTTTTT. Protein product: CASSPQTGRSTGELFF. The chain joins TRBV7-9 to TRBJ2-2; perhaps TRBD1 as D (7 bases). The V gene lost 5 bases and the J gene lost 4 bases, with 17 bases spanning the gap. CDR3 size: 16 residues. Germline V gene lookup returns CDR1 SEHNR and CDR2 FQNEAQ (reference sequence).

The gene calls are TRBV23-1 and TRBJ1-5; TRBD1 might be the D (5 bases). TRBV23-1 is known as an ORF, though its function is uncertain. The CDR3 loop spans 12 amino acids. Trimming took 10 bases from V and 3 from J, leaving 10 bases between them. The CDR3 DNA is TGCGCCACCAGGGTATTCAATCAGCCCCAGCATTTT. It translates to CATRVFNQPQHF.

This CDR3 is CASSGTTDTQYF. The CDR3 region has the DNA TGTGCCAGCAGTGGTACCACAGATACGCAGTATTTT. This chain uses TRBV2 with TRBJ2-3; D ambiguous. The CDR3 loop spans 12 amino acids. CDR1 is SNHLY, CDR2 FYNNEI, per germline. Trimming shortened V by 4 bases and J by 2 bases, and 4 bases separated the two germline ends. Looking up the rest from reference TRBV2 and TRBJ2-3 gives the full variable domain: EPEVTQTPSHQVTQMGQEVILRCVPISNHLYFYWYRQILGQKVEFLVSFYNNEISEKSEIFDDQFSVERPDGSNFTLKIRSTKLEDSAMYFCASSGTTDTQYFGPGTRLTVL.

V and J are TRBV7-7 and TRBJ2-3; 7 bases map to TRBD2. This CDR3 comprises 14 residues. Germline CDR1 reads SSHAT; CDR2 reads FNYEAQ (reference sequence). The J segment lost 6 bases and the V segment lost 1 base, leaving 4 bases of the junction unmatched. The DNA of the CDR3 is TGTGCCAGCAGCTTAGGGCGGGGGTCCGATACGCAGTATTTT. Protein: CASSLGRGSDTQYF.

CDR3 sequence (DNA): TGTGCCAGCAGTCCGTTGACAGGGGCGAAGAACTATGGCTACACCTTC. Its translation: CASSPLTGAKNYGYTF. The V call is TRBV28, the J call TRBJ1-2; 8 bases map to TRBD1. This CDR3 is 16 amino acids long. The V and J ends lost 5 bases and 2 bases, in that order; junction bases with no gene match: 10. Germline CDR1 reads MDHEN; CDR2 reads SYDVKM.

J is TRBJ2-1 and V is TRBV13, with 11 bases that match TRBD2. The CDR3 contains 17 residues. The ends lost 4 bases at V and 7 bases at J; junction bases unmatched: 12. Germline CDR1 and CDR2: PRHDT and FYEKMQ (reference sequence). The DNA of the CDR3 is TGTGCCAGCAGCTCTATAGCGGGAGGGCCATCTCGAAATGAGCAGTTCTTC. Translated, it gives CASSSIAGGPSRNEQFF.

The gene calls are TRBV7-9 and TRBJ2-7, with a weak D call TRBD1 (6 bases). CDR3 size: 14 residues. The ends were cut back, 2 bases at V and 0 bases at J, with 8 bases in the middle. Germline CDR1 SEHNR, CDR2 FQNEAQ (reference sequence). The chain's CDR3 is CASSLLDSSYEQYF. The CDR3 bases are TGTGCCAGCAGCTTACTGGACAGCTCCTACGAGCAGTACTTC.

The V call is TRBV19, the J call TRBJ2-3; 7 bases match TRBD1. This CDR3 comprises 16 residues. Germline V gene lookup returns CDR1 LNHDA and CDR2 SQIVND (reference sequence). V was pared by 3 bases and J by 2 bases, with 8 bases of the junction left unmatched. The CDR3 DNA sequence: TGTGCCAGTAGTATGTTTTTGGACAGGTTCACAGATACGCAGTATTTT. Amino acids: CASSMFLDRFTDTQYF. The complete variable domain, with remaining parts taken from reference TRBV19 and TRBJ2-3, reads DGGITQSPKYLFRKEGQNVTLSCEQNLNHDAMYWYRQDPGQGLRLIYYSQIVNDFQKGDIAEGYSVSREKKESFPLTVTSAQKNPTAFYLCASSMFLDRFTDTQYFGPGTRLTVL.